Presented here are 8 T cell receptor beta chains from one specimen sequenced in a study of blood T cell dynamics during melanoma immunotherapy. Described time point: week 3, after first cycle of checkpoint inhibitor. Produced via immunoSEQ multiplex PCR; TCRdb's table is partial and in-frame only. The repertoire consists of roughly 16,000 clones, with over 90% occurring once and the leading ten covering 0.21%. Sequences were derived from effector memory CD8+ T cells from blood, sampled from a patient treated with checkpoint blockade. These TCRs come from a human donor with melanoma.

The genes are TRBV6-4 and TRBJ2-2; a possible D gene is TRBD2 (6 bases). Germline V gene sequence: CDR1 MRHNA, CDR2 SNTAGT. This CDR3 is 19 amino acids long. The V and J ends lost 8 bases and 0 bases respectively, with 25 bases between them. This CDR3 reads CASHIPGGLDPANTGELFF. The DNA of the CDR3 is TGTGCCAGCCATATACCTGGGGGACTGGACCCTGCGAACACCGGGGAGCTGTTTTTT.

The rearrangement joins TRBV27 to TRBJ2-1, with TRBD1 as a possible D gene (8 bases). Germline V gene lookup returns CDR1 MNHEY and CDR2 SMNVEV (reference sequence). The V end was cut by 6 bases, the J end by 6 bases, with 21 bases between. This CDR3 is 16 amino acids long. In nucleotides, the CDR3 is TGTGCCAGCAGGCCCCAGACAGGGGAGGGGGCCAATGAGCAGTTCTTC. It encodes CASRPQTGEGANEQFF.

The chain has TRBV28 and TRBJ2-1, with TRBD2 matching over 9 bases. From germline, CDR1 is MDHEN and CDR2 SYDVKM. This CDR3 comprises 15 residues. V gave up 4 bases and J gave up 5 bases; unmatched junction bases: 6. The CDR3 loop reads CASSSEREADNEQFF. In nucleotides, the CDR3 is TGTGCCAGCAGTTCCGAGCGGGAGGCCGACAATGAGCAGTTCTTC.

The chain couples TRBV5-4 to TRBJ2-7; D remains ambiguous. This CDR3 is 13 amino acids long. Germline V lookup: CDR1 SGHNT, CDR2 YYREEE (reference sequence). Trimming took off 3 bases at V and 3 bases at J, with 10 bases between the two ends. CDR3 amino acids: CASSWAPDYEQYF. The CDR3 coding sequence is TGTGCCAGCAGCTGGGCGCCCGACTACGAGCAGTACTTC.

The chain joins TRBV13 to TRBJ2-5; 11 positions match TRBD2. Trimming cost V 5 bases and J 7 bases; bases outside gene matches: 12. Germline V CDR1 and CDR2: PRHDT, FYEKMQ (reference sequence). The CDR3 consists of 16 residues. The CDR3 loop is CASSLRTSGPGRTQYF. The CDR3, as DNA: TGTGCCAGCAGCCTCCGGACTAGCGGGCCGGGGAGGACCCAGTACTTC. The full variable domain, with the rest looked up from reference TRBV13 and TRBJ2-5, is AAGVIQSPRHLIKEKRETATLKCYPIPRHDTVYWYQQGPGQDPQFLISFYEKMQSDKGSIPDRFSAQQFSDYHSELNMSSLELGDSALYFCASSLRTSGPGRTQYFGPGTRLLVL.

The CDR3 spells CASSLGRGLDEQYF. CDR3 DNA sequence: TGCGCCAGCAGCTTGGGTAGGGGACTCGACGAGCAGTACTTC. The J gene is TRBJ2-7, the V gene TRBV5-1; possible D gene TRBD2, 6 bases. The CDR3 runs to 14 residues. Trimming took 0 bases from V and 5 from J, leaving 12 bases between them. Germline assignment: CDR1 SGHRS and CDR2 YFSETQ.

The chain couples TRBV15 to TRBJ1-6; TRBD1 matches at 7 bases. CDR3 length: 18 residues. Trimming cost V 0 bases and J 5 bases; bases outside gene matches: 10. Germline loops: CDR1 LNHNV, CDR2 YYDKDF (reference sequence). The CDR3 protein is CATSRDRSHRGDNSPLHF. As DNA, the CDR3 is TGTGCCACCAGCAGAGATCGGAGCCACAGGGGAGATAATTCACCCCTCCACTTT.

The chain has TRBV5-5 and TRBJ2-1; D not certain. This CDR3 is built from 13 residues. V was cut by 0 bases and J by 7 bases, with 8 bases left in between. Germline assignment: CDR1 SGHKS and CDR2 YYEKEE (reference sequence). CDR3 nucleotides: TGTGCCAGCAGCTTGGGAGATGGGAATGAGCAGTTCTTC. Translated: CASSLGDGNEQFF. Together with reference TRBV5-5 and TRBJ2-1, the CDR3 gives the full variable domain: DAGVTQSPTHLIKTRGQQVTLRCSPISGHKSVSWYQQVLGQGPQFIFQYYEKEERGRGNFPDRFSARQFPNYSSELNVNALLLGDSALYLCASSLGDGNEQFFGPGTRLTVL.